This is a list of T cell receptor beta chains from one sample in a study of blood T cell repertoires in COVID-19. This table comes from immunoSEQ multiplex PCR, and its TCRdb copy is limited to in-frame clones, with some not included. Here the sample spans roughly 60,000 clones, 84% being singletons. The material sequenced was peripheral blood. The receptors were sampled from a man aged 80 or over with COVID-19, enrolled during active disease. CDR3s include the opening cysteine and the closing phenylalanine or tryptophan. The order of the fields is V gene, J gene, CDR3 protein.

TRBV4-1	TRBJ1-2	CASSQGGSGGYTF
TRBV21-1	TRBJ1-2	CASSKDQERYYGYTF
TRBV27	TRBJ1-5	CASSPTGYSNQPQHF
TRBV10-1	TRBJ2-3	CASSEDSSTDTQYF
TRBV5-1	TRBJ2-3	CASSLGEQGATDTQYF
TRBV19	TRBJ2-7	CASRTIRDNSYEQYF
TRBV5-1	TRBJ1-1	CASSWRDRGSEAFF
TRBV7-9	TRBJ2-3	CASSSTSTYTDTQYF
TRBV3-1/TRBV3-2	TRBJ1-1	CASSPLGLVNTEAFF
TRBV15	TRBJ2-1	CATSSGLAGVYEQFF
TRBV7-3	TRBJ1-2	CASSSGQGGGYTF
TRBV3-1/TRBV3-2	TRBJ1-1	CASSQKRGSQGNTEAFF
TRBV27	TRBJ2-1	CASNREGPYNEQFF
TRBV5-4	TRBJ1-4	CASSLGQGNNEKLFF
TRBV9	TRBJ2-5	CASSGWGLAGAEETQYF
TRBV28	TRBJ2-7	CASRGPAYEQYF
TRBV7-2	TRBJ1-1	CASSLWSWDKNTEAFF
TRBV25-1	TRBJ1-5	CASSDQGFGNQPQHF
TRBV19	TRBJ2-3	CASSVQRGTQYF
TRBV5-1	TRBJ1-2	CASSLEGLQTFF
TRBV30	TRBJ1-1	CAWSRDRRSTEAFF
TRBV19	TRBJ2-1	CASSRQGAGEQFF
TRBV11-2	TRBJ1-1	CASRHGTGRTEAFF
TRBV24-1	TRBJ1-4	CATSDAGTGGEKLFF
TRBV28	TRBJ1-2	CASSLIGGLGYTF
TRBV14	TRBJ2-1	CASSQDWGHNEQFF
TRBV12-3/TRBV12-4	TRBJ1-2	CASTPGPYGYTF
TRBV10-3	TRBJ1-1	CATTSEGNTEAFF
TRBV12-3/TRBV12-4	TRBJ1-1	CASTGQGTGEAFF
TRBV24-1	TRBJ1-3	CATSDNAPGTIYF
TRBV7-9	TRBJ1-4	CASSSGFNEKLFF
TRBV5-1	TRBJ2-5	CASSLGLLQETQYF
TRBV9	TRBJ2-3	CASSPARSSSTDTQYF
TRBV5-5	TRBJ1-3	CASGGGQGPSGNTIYF
TRBV7-2	TRBJ2-1	CASSKRGGYEQFF
TRBV18	TRBJ2-2	CASSQLLQGGDTGELFF
TRBV7-3	TRBJ2-7	CASSLRPGQPYEQYF
TRBV9	TRBJ1-2	CASSDWGGGQGYGYTF
TRBV15	TRBJ2-3	CATSRDTSGGVDTQYF
TRBV29-1	TRBJ1-4	CSGGTGGPNEKLFF
TRBV3-1/TRBV3-2	TRBJ1-5	CASSHASNGPQHF
TRBV18	TRBJ1-4	CASSPGADEKLFF
TRBV28	TRBJ1-1	CASRRQANTEAFF
TRBV5-4	TRBJ1-6	CASSLNFGNSPLHF
TRBV11-3	TRBJ2-1	CASSRTLAGAGYNEQFF
TRBV7-8	TRBJ1-1	CASSSLIGDTEAFF
TRBV4-3	TRBJ1-2	CASSQDLVQGLGYTF
TRBV10-3	TRBJ1-1	CAISESSALGDTEAFF
TRBV24-1	TRBJ2-1	CATSERGLAVNNEQFF
TRBV5-6	TRBJ1-6	CASTLQGAMNSPLHF
TRBV10-1	TRBJ2-3	CASSDLTSGRADTQYF
TRBV6-5	TRBJ2-5	CASSLQGPETQYF
TRBV6-1	TRBJ2-1	CASSERLWTGVNEQFF
TRBV7-9	TRBJ1-6	CASSARDRENSPLHF